The source of this T cell receptor beta chain is a study of CD8+CD57+ T cells in acquired aplastic anemia. Across the study: Roughly 3 ug was the average amount of DNA from sorted CD4+ and CD8+ cells. Healthy donors averaged approximately 11 million reads for CD4+ cells.

This clonotype was picked up many times. CDR3 length: 15 residues. V trimming: 4 bases; J trimming: 4 bases; junction bases outside the gene matches: 8. CDR1 and CDR2 from the germline V gene are SGHRS and YFSETQ. According to the study, genomic DNA was the template for TCR beta VDJ and CDR3 profiling. TCRdb re-derived calls from the reads in MiXCR, one entry per CDR3 protein. The sample consists of about 160,000 distinct CDR3 sequences, roughly 47% of them appearing once. The sequence derives from a human donor in good health. The chain combines TRBV5-1 with TRBJ1-1; the match to TRBD1 covers 9 bases. The source material was sorted CD4+, CD8+, or CD8+CD57+ T cells (not recorded which) from PBMCs. In nucleotides, the CDR3 is TGCGCCAGCAGCACCGGGACAGGGAGCATCACTGAAGCTTTCTTT. Protein sequence: CASSTGTGSITEAFF. Combining the CDR3 with reference TRBV5-1 and TRBJ1-1 gives the whole variable domain KAGVTQTPRYLIKTRGQQVTLSCSPISGHRSVSWYQQTPGQGLQFLFEYFSETQRNKGNFPGRFSGRQFSNSRSEMNVSTLELGDSALYLCASSTGTGSITEAFFGQGTRLTVV.